This T cell receptor beta chain was retrieved from a study of control samples from healthy donors and cancer patients. Measured with immunoSEQ multiplex PCR; TCRdb has only the in-frame clones, and not every one. Of some 140,000 clones listed, roughly nine tenths are singletons. The trim removed 5 bases at V and 2 bases at J, leaving 4 bases unmatched. This CDR3 contains 14 residues. Germline CDR1 GTSNPN, CDR2 SVGIG (reference sequence). The genes are TRBV30 and TRBJ2-7, with 12 nucleotides matching TRBD2. The sample comprised blood. This clonotype was obtained from a woman under 40 in good health. The CDR3 loop is CAWARLAGAYEQYF. For the CDR3, the DNA is TGTGCCTGGGCTAGACTAGCGGGGGCCTACGAGCAGTACTTC. The full variable domain, its missing parts supplied by reference TRBV30 and TRBJ2-7, is SQTIHQWPATLVQPVGSPLSLECTVEGTSNPNLYWYRQAAGRGLQLLFYSVGIGQISSEVPQNLSASRPQDRQFILSSKKLLLSDSGFYLCAWARLAGAYEQYFGPGTRLTVT.